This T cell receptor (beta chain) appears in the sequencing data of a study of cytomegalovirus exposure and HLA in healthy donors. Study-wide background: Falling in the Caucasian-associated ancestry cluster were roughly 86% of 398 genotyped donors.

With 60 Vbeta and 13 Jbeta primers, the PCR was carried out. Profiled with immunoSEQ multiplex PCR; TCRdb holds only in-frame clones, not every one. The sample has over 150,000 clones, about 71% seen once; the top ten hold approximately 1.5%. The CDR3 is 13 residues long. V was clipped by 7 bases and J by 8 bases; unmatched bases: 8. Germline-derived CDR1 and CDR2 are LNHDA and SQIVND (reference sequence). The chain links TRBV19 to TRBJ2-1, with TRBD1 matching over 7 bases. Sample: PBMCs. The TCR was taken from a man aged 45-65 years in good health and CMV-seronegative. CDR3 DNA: TGTGCCAGTACCAGACAGGGTTATTATGAGCAGTTCTTC. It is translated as CASTRQGYYEQFF.